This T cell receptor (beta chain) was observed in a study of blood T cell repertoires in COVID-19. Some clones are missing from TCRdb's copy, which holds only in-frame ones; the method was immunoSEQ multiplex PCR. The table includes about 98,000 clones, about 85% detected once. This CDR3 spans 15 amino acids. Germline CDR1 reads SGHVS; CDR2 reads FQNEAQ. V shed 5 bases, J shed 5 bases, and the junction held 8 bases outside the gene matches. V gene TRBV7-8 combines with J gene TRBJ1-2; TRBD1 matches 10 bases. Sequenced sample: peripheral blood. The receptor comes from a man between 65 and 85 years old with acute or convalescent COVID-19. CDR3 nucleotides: TGTGCCAGCAGCCCTCGATTGGACAGGGGGTATGGCTACACCTTC. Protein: CASSPRLDRGYGYTF.